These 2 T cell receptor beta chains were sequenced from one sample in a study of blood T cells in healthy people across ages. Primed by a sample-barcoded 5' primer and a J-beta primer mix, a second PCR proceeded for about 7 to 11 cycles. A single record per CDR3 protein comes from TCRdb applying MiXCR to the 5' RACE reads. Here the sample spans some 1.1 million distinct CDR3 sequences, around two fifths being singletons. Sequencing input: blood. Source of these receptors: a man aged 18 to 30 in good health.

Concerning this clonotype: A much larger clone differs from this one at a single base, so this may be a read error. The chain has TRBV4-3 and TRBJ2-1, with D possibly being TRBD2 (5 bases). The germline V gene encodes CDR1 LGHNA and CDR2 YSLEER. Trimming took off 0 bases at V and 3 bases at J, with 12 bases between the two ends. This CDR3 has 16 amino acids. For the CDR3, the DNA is TGCGCCAGCAGCCAAGATGGGGAGATAAGCTACAATGAGCAGTTCTTC. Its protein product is CASSQDGEISYNEQFF.

CDR3 in amino acids: CSAQPGGVVEQYF. The CDR3 nucleotides are TGCAGTGCCCAACCGGGGGGGGTTGTAGAGCAGTACTTC. V is TRBV20-1 and J is TRBJ2-7, with 8 bases matching TRBD2. Germline values: CDR1 DFQATT, CDR2 SNEGSKA (reference sequence). V dropped 6 bases and J dropped 7; count of bases not matched to a gene: 11. The CDR3 totals 13 residues.